The 19 T cell receptor beta chains presented below share a single source sample, sequenced in a study of CD8 T cells in Susac syndrome. Random hexamers were used to reverse transcribe the RNA input (about 0.5 to 1 ug). TCRdb called the immunoSEQ multiplex PCR reads again in MiXCR, with one record for every CDR3 protein. The data hold approximately 200,000 distinct CDR3 sequences, with 85% to 95% observed a single time. Sequenced material: CD4+ T cells from PBMCs. The receptor set was obtained from a human donor with multiple sclerosis.

On this clonotype: The junction differs from germline at one of its ends, possibly a read error. The chain couples TRBV6-5 to TRBJ1-1; D not resolved. In germline, CDR1 is MNHEY, CDR2 SVGAGI. The CDR3 has 13 amino acids. The CDR3 is CTSTGPGGTEAFF. The CDR3 region has the DNA TGTACCAGCACCGGTCCGGGTGGAACTGAAGCTTTCTTT.

The chain has TRBV20-1 and TRBJ1-5; D remains unclear. Germline CDR1 reads DFQATT; CDR2 reads SNEGSKA (reference sequence). V was trimmed by 3 bases and J by 2 bases, leaving 8 bases between them. The CDR3 is 13 residues long. The CDR3 loop is CSARARGNQPQHF. Here the CDR3 DNA reads TGCAGTGCTAGGGCGAGGGGCAATCAGCCCCAGCATTTT.

In its sample, this clonotype was seen a few times. This chain joins TRBV28 and TRBJ2-7; D uncertain. Germline CDR1 MDHEN, CDR2 SYDVKM. V lost 4 bases to trimming and J lost 4 bases, with 8 bases between them. There are 12 residues in the CDR3. The CDR3, as DNA: TGTGCCAGCAGTTCTGGGATTTACGAGCAGTACTTC. This sequence encodes CASSSGIYEQYF.

This chain connects TRBV29-1 to TRBJ2-1; tentative D call: TRBD2 (6 bases). The CDR3 loop spans 13 amino acids. Deletions cut 4 bases from V and 7 bases from J, with 14 bases between. Germline CDR1 is SQVTM and CDR2 is ANQGSEA. The CDR3 region has the DNA TGCAGCGTTGGGGGTGGCCGGGGGAATGAGCAGTTCTTC. Translating gives CSVGGGRGNEQFF.

J is TRBJ2-1 and V is TRBV13; 8 nucleotides align to TRBD2. Germline V gene lookup returns CDR1 PRHDT and CDR2 FYEKMQ (reference sequence). The trim removed 5 bases at V and 0 bases at J, leaving 3 bases unmatched. CDR3 length: 15 amino acids. The CDR3 spells CASSNGGASYNEQFF. DNA of the CDR3: TGTGCCAGCAGCAACGGGGGGGCCTCCTACAATGAGCAGTTCTTC.

This chain links TRBV3-1 with TRBJ2-2; the match to TRBD1 covers 7 bases. CDR1 is LGHDT, CDR2 YNNKEL, per germline (reference sequence). The CDR3 consists of 19 residues. Germline trimming cut 0 bases from V and 6 bases from J; bases unmatched to any gene: 16. The CDR3 protein is CASSQDLRPMAGTAGELFF. The DNA for the CDR3 is TGTGCCAGCAGCCAAGATTTGAGGCCGATGGCAGGGACAGCCGGGGAGCTGTTTTTT.

This rearrangement joins TRBV9 to TRBJ1-2; D uncertain. Germline V CDR1 and CDR2: SGDLS, YYNGEE. V was cut by 0 bases and J by 5 bases, with 17 bases left in between. The CDR3 covers 16 residues. CDR3 region: CASSVEGLGLGYGYTF. The DNA of the CDR3 is TGTGCCAGCAGCGTAGAGGGATTAGGTTTAGGGTATGGCTACACCTTC.

The gene calls are TRBV20-1 and TRBJ2-3; D unclear. The V end lost 5 bases, the J end lost 2 bases, and 14 bases lay between the germline ends. CDR1 and CDR2 (germline): DFQATT, SNEGSKA (reference sequence). The CDR3 has 14 residues. The CDR3 spells CSARRFGTTDTQYF. Here the CDR3 DNA reads TGCAGTGCTCGCAGATTCGGAACCACAGATACGCAGTATTTT.

V is TRBV29-1 and J is TRBJ1-1; unclear D gene. Germline CDR1 and CDR2: SQVTM and ANQGSEA. Trimming left V 5 bases short and J 4 bases short, with 8 bases between. This CDR3 is 11 amino acids long. The CDR3 loop is CSVSQFTEAFF. The CDR3 nucleotides read TGCAGCGTTAGTCAGTTCACTGAAGCTTTCTTT.

Only a few counts were recorded for this clonotype. The chain joins TRBV30 to TRBJ2-7; D is uncertain. Trimming shortened V by 3 bases and J by 2 bases, and 5 bases separated the two germline ends. Germline CDR1 is GTSNPN and CDR2 is SVGIG (reference sequence). The CDR3 is made up of 11 amino acids. CDR3 protein: CAWSDTYEQYV. As DNA, the CDR3 is TGTGCCTGGAGCGATACCTACGAGCAGTACGTC.

The chain recombines TRBV29-1 with TRBJ2-5; TRBD1 agrees at 9 bases. CDR1 is SQVTM, CDR2 ANQGSEA, per germline. The length of the CDR3 is 13 residues. V shed 7 bases, J shed 1 base, and the junction held 4 bases outside the gene matches. DNA for the CDR3: TGCAGCGCGCGGGACAGGGTCCAAGAGACCCAGTACTTC. Translated: CSARDRVQETQYF.

The gene calls are TRBV30 and TRBJ1-1; D not resolved. Germline assignment: CDR1 GTSNPN and CDR2 SVGIG (reference sequence). CDR3 size: 12 residues. V was clipped by 0 bases and J by 9 bases, with 11 bases between them. The DNA for the CDR3 is TGTGCCTGGAGTGTACGGCAGGTCCAAGCTTTCTTT. Protein product: CAWSVRQVQAFF.

The rearrangement uses TRBV27 and TRBJ2-3; D gene uncertain. V was clipped by 8 bases and J by 2 bases, with 14 bases between them. This CDR3 has 14 residues. Germline CDR1 is MNHEY and CDR2 is SMNVEV (reference sequence). DNA of the CDR3: TGTGCCAGCCGACGGTCGGCGGCCACAGATACGCAGTATTTT. It encodes CASRRSAATDTQYF.

The rearrangement uses TRBV29-1 and TRBJ1-2, with D uncertain. Trimming removed 5 bases from V and 8 bases from J, with 3 bases in between. Germline lookup yields CDR1 SQVTM and CDR2 ANQGSEA. The CDR3 runs to 8 residues. CDR3 nucleotides: TGCAGCGTTACCGGCTACACCTTC. Translating gives CSVTGYTF.

This clonotype has just a few counts. The chain has TRBV20-1 and TRBJ1-1, with D possibly TRBD1 on 5 matching bases. This CDR3 is built from 11 residues. Trimming cost V 6 bases and J 3 bases, with 8 bases left between them. The germline V gene has CDR1 DFQATT and CDR2 SNEGSKA (reference sequence). The CDR3: CSARADTEAFF. CDR3 bases: TGCAGTGCCAGGGCGGACACTGAAGCTTTCTTT.

The table lists this clonotype with a count of one. The rearrangement joins TRBV30 to TRBJ1-2; D unclear. The CDR3 runs to 10 residues. From germline, CDR1 is GTSNPN and CDR2 SVGIG (reference sequence). Trimming cost V 6 bases and J 5 bases, with 7 bases left between them. The CDR3 sequence is CACQTYGYTF. DNA of the CDR3: TGTGCCTGTCAAACGTATGGCTACACCTTC.

This clonotype appeared a single time. The chain is built from TRBV29-1 and TRBJ1-2; D possibly corresponds to TRBD1 (5 bases). The CDR3 spans 13 residues. Per germline, CDR1 SQVTM and CDR2 ANQGSEA. Trimming cost V 5 bases and J 2 bases, with 12 bases left between them. The CDR3 DNA is TGCAGCGTTCAGACAGTACCCAACTATGGCTACACCTTC. This encodes CSVQTVPNYGYTF.

The V and J genes are TRBV3-1 and TRBJ2-7; weak D call: TRBD2 (5 bases). The V end was cut by 0 bases, the J end by 4 bases, with 16 bases between. The CDR3 spans 16 residues. Germline CDR1 LGHDT, CDR2 YNNKEL (reference sequence). The CDR3 protein is CASSQDGAAVGYEQYV. Here the CDR3 DNA reads TGTGCCAGCAGCCAAGATGGAGCGGCCGTCGGATACGAGCAGTACGTC.

The rearrangement uses TRBV5-1 and TRBJ2-5; 14 bases agree with TRBD2. Looked up from germline, CDR1 is SGHRS and CDR2 is YFSETQ. The V and J ends lost 4 bases and 5 bases, in that order; junction bases with no gene match: 4. The CDR3 loop spans 15 amino acids. The CDR3 region is CASSLGTSGGETQYF. Written as DNA, the CDR3 is TGCGCCAGCAGCCTCGGGACTAGCGGGGGCGAGACCCAGTACTTC. Based on the CDR3 plus reference TRBV5-1 and TRBJ2-5, the full variable domain is KAGVTQTPRYLIKTRGQQVTLSCSPISGHRSVSWYQQTPGQGLQFLFEYFSETQRNKGNFPGRFSGRQFSNSRSEMNVSTLELGDSALYLCASSLGTSGGETQYFGPGTRLLVL.